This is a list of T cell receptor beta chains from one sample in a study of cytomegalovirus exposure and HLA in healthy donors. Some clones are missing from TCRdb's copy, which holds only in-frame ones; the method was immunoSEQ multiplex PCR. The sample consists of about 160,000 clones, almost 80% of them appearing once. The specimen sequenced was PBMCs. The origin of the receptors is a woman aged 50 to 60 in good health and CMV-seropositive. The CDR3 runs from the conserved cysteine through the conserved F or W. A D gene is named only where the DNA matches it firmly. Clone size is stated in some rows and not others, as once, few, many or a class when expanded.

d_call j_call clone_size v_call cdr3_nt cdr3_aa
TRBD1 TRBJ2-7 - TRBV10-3 TGTGCCATCAAGGGACAGGGAAGGTCCTACGAGCAGTACTTC CAIKGQGRSYEQYF
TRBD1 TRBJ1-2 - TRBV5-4 TGTGCCAGCACCCGTGGGTCCGGGACAGGGTATTCGGGCTACACCTTC CASTRGSGTGYSGYTF
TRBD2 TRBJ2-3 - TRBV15 TGTGCCACCAGCGGGAGGGGCCATCCCCTTCCAGATACGCAGTATTTT CATSGRGHPLPDTQYF
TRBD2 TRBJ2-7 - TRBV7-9 TGTGCCAGCCGCGGGCGGGAGGTCTCCTACGAGCAGTACTTC CASRGREVSYEQYF
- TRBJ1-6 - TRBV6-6 TGTGCCAGCAGTAGACAGGAGAGTGAAAATTCACCCCTCCACTTT CASSRQESENSPLHF
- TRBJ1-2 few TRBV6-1 TGTGCCAGCAGTGAAGGGACAGTTCCTAACTATGGCTACACCTTC CASSEGTVPNYGYTF
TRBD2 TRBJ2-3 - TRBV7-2 TGTGCCAGCAGCTCCCCGGGCCTAGCGGCTACTAGCACAGATACGCAGTATTTT CASSSPGLAATSTDTQYF
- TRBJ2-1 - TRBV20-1 TGCAGTGCTCTCGACAATGAGCAGTTCTTC CSALDNEQFF
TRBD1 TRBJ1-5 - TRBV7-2 TGTGCCAGCACAAGTTCTACAGGGGCCCAGCCCCAGCATTTT CASTSSTGAQPQHF
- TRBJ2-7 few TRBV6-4 TGTGCCAGCAGATATAATATTGGACACGTCTACGAGCAGTACTTC CASRYNIGHVYEQYF
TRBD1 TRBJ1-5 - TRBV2 TGTGCCAGCAGTGGAGGACAGGGTTCGCAGCCCCAGCATTTT CASSGGQGSQPQHF
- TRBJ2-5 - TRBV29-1 TGCAGCGTTGGACAGGTGAAAGAGACCCAGTACTTC CSVGQVKETQYF
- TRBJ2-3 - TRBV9 TGTGCCAGCAGCGGTTCGGACAACACAGATACGCAGTATTTT CASSGSDNTDTQYF
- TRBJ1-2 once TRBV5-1 TGCGCCAGCAGCTTAGCGGAAGAGTACTATGGCTACACCTTC CASSLAEEYYGYTF
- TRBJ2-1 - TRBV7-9 TGTGCCAGCAGCTTAGTTGAGGGAGTGGATGAGCAGTTCTTC CASSLVEGVDEQFF
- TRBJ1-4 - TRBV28 TGTGCCAGCACACCCTCACGGACAGCAACTAATGAAAAACTGTTTTTT CASTPSRTATNEKLFF
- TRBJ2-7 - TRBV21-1 TGTGCCAGTTCCCTCCAGGGTACGGACTACGAGCAGTACTTC CASSLQGTDYEQYF
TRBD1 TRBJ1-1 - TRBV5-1 TGCGCCAGCAGCTTCGACAGGGAGACTGAAGCTTTCTTT CASSFDRETEAFF
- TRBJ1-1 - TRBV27 TGTGCCAGCAGTTTGGGAGGGGGTGACACTGAAGCTTTCTTT CASSLGGGDTEAFF
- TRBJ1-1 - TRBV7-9 TGTGCCAGCAGCCCCGGGAGAAACACTGAAGCTTTCTTT CASSPGRNTEAFF
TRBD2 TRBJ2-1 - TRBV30 TGTGCCTGGAGTCCACCGGGACTAGCGCGATACAATGAGCAGTTCTTC CAWSPPGLARYNEQFF
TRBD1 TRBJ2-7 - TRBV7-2 TGTGCCAGCAGCTCCAAAAGGACAGGGGAGGTAGACGAGCAGTACTTC CASSSKRTGEVDEQYF
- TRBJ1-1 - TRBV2 TGTGCCAGCAGTGTAGTGGGGAGGGGTAACACTGAAGCTTTCTTT CASSVVGRGNTEAFF
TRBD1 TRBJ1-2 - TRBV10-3 TGTGCCATCGCGAATACAGGGGGCGCTTTTAACTATGGCTACACCTTC CAIANTGGAFNYGYTF
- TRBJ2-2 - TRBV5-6 TGTGCCAGCAGCTTGTTTCGGGGGGCCCAGAGCGGGGAGCTGTTTTTT CASSLFRGAQSGELFF
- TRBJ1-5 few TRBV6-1 TGTGCCAGCAGTGACGGAGGCTCGGGCCAGCATTTT CASSDGGSGQHF
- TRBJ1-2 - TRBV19 TGTGCCAGTTTCCCAGGGCAGGCAACTAACTATGGCTACACCTTC CASFPGQATNYGYTF
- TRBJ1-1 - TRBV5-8 TGTGCCAGCAGCCAGTCACGGACAGCCCCTGAAGCTTTCTTT CASSQSRTAPEAFF
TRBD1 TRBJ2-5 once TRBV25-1 TGTGCCAGCAGTGACGGACAGGGGGCTGGGGAGACCCAGTACTTC CASSDGQGAGETQYF
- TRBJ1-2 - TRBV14 TGTGCCAGCAGCCAAGATCGTCTGGGGCGGATTGGCTACACCTTC CASSQDRLGRIGYTF
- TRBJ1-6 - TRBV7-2 TGTGCCAGCAGTCGAGGCCCAGGGGAAGACTCACCCCTCCACTTT CASSRGPGEDSPLHF
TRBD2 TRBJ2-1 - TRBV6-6 TGTGCCAGCAGTTGGAACGGGGGGGCTCGGAATGAGCAGTTCTTC CASSWNGGARNEQFF
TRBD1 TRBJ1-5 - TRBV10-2 TGCGCCAGCAGGGACAGGGGGCTAGAACAGCCCCAGCATTTT CASRDRGLEQPQHF
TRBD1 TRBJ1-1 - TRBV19 TGTGCCAGTAGGGACAGGGTCACTGAAGCTTTCTTT CASRDRVTEAFF
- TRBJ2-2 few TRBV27 TGTGCCAGCAGATATTTTAACACCGGGGAGCTGTTTTTT CASRYFNTGELFF
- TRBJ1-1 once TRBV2 TGTGCCAGCACATGGGGCAGCCAGAACACTGAAGCTTTCTTT CASTWGSQNTEAFF
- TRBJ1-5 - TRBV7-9 TGTGCCAGCAGTGTTGGGGGGAGCAATCAGCCCCAGCATTTT CASSVGGSNQPQHF
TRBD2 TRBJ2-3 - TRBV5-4 TGTGCCAGCAGCCCTCGGGGGGGCCTAGCCGCAGATACGCAGTATTTT CASSPRGGLAADTQYF
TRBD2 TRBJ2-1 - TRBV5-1 TGCGCCAGCAGCCCCTGGGGGGGGTTGTACAATGAGCAGTTCTTC CASSPWGGLYNEQFF
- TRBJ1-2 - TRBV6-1 TGTGCCAGCAGTGAATACGGTCGGGGAGGGGGCTATGGCTACACCTTC CASSEYGRGGGYGYTF
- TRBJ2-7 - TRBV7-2 TGTGCCAGCAGCTGGGGGGACTACGAGCAGTACTTC CASSWGDYEQYF
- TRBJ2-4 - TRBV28 TGTGCCAGCAGTCCAACAGATCTAGCCAAAAACATTCAGTACTTC CASSPTDLAKNIQYF
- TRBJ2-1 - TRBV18 TGTGCCAGCTCACTCGTCGGGACTCCAAATGAGCAGTTCTTC CASSLVGTPNEQFF
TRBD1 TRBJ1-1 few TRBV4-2 TGTGCCAGCAGCCAAGTTCAGGGGGCAACCACTGAAGCTTTCTTT CASSQVQGATTEAFF
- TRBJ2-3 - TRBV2 TGTGCCAGCAGGCTCAGGGGCGGGAGTGTGAGAGATACGCAGTATTTT CASRLRGGSVRDTQYF
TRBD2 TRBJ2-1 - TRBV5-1 TGCGCCAGCAGCCGGCTAGCGGGGGGCCGGTACAATGAGCAGTTCTTC CASSRLAGGRYNEQFF